This entry is about one T cell receptor (beta chain). The data belong to a study of blood T cell repertoires in COVID-19. Original methodology: Estimates of nucleated cell counts were drawn from the amplification of reference gene primers. Profiling relied on immunoSEQ multiplex PCR, and the TCRdb table lists in-frame clones only, not all of them. V, J and clone size are taken as reported in that table, and D and trimming were inferred from the DNA itself. Of around 88,000 clones listed, over 70% were seen once; the top ten hold 4% to 5.5%. Input material: peripheral blood. This TCR derives from a man aged 60 to 75 with acute or convalescent COVID-19.

CDR3 in amino acids: CASSLGTVNYGYTF. CDR3 nucleotides: TGTGCCAGCAGCTTAGGGACAGTTAACTATGGCTACACCTTC. V and J are TRBV5-6 and TRBJ1-2, with 7 bases aligning to TRBD1. CDR1 and CDR2 (germline): SGHDT, YYEEEE. Trimming took 2 bases from V and 1 from J; bases not matched to a gene: 2. The CDR3 has 14 amino acids. The full variable domain, its missing parts supplied by reference TRBV5-6 and TRBJ1-2, is DAGVTQSPTHLIKTRGQQVTLRCSPKSGHDTVSWYQQALGQGPQFIFQYYEEEERQRGNFPDRFSGHQFPNYSSELNVNALLLGDSALYLCASSLGTVNYGYTFGSGTRLTVV.